This T cell receptor (beta chain) was captured in a study of T cells in Graves' hyperthyroidism and ophthalmopathy. This clonotype has at least ten counts. Amplification of TCR beta CDR3 regions used RNA as the template. The HTBI primer set served for first-round RT-PCR of the TCR CDR3. TCRdb ran MiXCR on the multiplex PCR reads and lists one entry per CDR3 protein. The repertoire includes 490,000 or so distinct CDR3 sequences, under 25% of them detected once, and less than 65% sits in the top ten. Trimming pared 1 base from V and 3 bases from J, leaving 18 bases between. The CDR3 sequence is 18 residues long. Germline CDR1 is MNHEY and CDR2 is SVGEGT.

Sequenced: blood. This chain links TRBV6-2 or TRBV6-3 with TRBJ2-2; the D gene is possibly TRBD1 (7 bases). This TCR was recovered from a woman between 70 and 85 years old with Graves' ophthalmopathy. For the CDR3, the DNA is TGTGCCAGCAGTTACTGGAGGCAGGGGGGCCTTCACACCGGGGAGCTGTTTTTT. Its protein is CASSYWRQGGLHTGELFF.